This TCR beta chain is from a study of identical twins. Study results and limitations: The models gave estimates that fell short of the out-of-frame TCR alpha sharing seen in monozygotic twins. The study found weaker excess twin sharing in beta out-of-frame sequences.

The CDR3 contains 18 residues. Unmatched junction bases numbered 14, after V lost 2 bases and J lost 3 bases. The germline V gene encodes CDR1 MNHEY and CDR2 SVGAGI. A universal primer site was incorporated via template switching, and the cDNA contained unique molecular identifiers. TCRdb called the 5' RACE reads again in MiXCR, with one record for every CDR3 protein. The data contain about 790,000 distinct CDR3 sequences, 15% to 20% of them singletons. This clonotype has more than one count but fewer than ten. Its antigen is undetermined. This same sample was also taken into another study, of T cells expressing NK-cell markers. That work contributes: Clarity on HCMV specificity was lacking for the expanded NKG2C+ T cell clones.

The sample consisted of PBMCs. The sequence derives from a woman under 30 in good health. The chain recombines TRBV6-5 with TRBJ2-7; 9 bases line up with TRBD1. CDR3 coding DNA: TGTGCCAGCAGTTACGGGAGAACAGGGGGCCCTTCTTACTACGAGCAGTACTTC. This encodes CASSYGRTGGPSYYEQYF.